These 5 T cell receptor beta chains originate from one sample sequenced in a study of shared clonotypes between healthy human individuals. Profiling relied on immunoSEQ multiplex PCR, and the TCRdb table lists in-frame clones only, not all of them. Seen here are approximately 2,000,000 clones, 80% to 95% observed once, and the top ten hold 0.37%. The sample comprised naive CD4+ T cells from PBMCs. The sample's subset: CD45RA+ positively selected. Source of these receptors: a man younger than 35 in good health. Some clones in this sample may be carry-over from other donors' samples.

The rearrangement links TRBV7-9 to TRBJ1-1; D may be TRBD1 (6 bases). The V end lost 4 bases, the J end lost 0 bases, and 15 bases lay between the germline ends. The CDR3 is made up of 16 amino acids. Germline V gene sequence: CDR1 SEHNR, CDR2 FQNEAQ (reference sequence). CDR3 amino acids: CASSWQGPRMNTEAFF. The CDR3 bases are TGTGCCAGCAGCTGGCAGGGGCCACGCATGAACACTGAAGCTTTCTTT.

V usage is TRBV7-2 and J usage is TRBJ2-2, with D possibly TRBD2 on 5 matching bases. Looked up from germline, CDR1 is SGHTA and CDR2 is FQGNSA. V was trimmed by 4 bases and J by 6 bases, leaving 21 bases between them. CDR3 size: 17 residues. CDR3: CASSSHPGTDGPGELFF. As DNA, the CDR3 is TGTGCCAGCAGCTCACACCCGGGAACGGACGGGCCCGGGGAGCTGTTTTTT.

The rearrangement links TRBV5-4 to TRBJ2-6; D gene ambiguous. The CDR3 consists of 17 residues. Per the germline V gene, CDR1 is SGHNT and CDR2 is YYREEE (reference sequence). Trimming cost V 0 bases and J 4 bases, with 14 bases left between them. The chain's CDR3 is CASSLASAARGANVLTF. DNA for the CDR3: TGTGCCAGCAGCTTGGCGTCGGCCGCAAGGGGGGCCAACGTCCTGACTTTC.

The chain has TRBV28 and TRBJ1-1; no firm D call. The length of the CDR3 is 17 residues. CDR1 is MDHEN, CDR2 SYDVKM, per germline. V lost 10 bases and J lost 1, with 25 bases in between. CDR3 amino acids: CATTLWGLATQNTEAFF. CDR3 DNA sequence: TGTGCCACCACTCTGTGGGGTCTCGCGACCCAGAACACTGAAGCTTTCTTT. Full variable domain (outside the CDR3, taken from reference TRBV28 and TRBJ1-1): DVKVTQSSRYLVKRTGEKVFLECVQDMDHENMFWYRQDPGLGLRLIYFSYDVKMKEKGDIPEGYSVSREKKERFSLILESASTNQTSMYLCATTLWGLATQNTEAFFGQGTRLTVV.

The chain recombines TRBV18 with TRBJ2-7, with D maybe TRBD1 (6 bases). The germline V gene encodes CDR1 KGHSH and CDR2 LQKENI. V was pared by 3 bases and J by 2 bases, with 20 bases between. The CDR3 spans 17 residues. The CDR3 sequence: CASSPGSPTGFAYEQYF. Written as DNA, the CDR3 is TGTGCCAGCTCACCCGGAAGTCCCACAGGGTTTGCCTACGAGCAGTACTTC.